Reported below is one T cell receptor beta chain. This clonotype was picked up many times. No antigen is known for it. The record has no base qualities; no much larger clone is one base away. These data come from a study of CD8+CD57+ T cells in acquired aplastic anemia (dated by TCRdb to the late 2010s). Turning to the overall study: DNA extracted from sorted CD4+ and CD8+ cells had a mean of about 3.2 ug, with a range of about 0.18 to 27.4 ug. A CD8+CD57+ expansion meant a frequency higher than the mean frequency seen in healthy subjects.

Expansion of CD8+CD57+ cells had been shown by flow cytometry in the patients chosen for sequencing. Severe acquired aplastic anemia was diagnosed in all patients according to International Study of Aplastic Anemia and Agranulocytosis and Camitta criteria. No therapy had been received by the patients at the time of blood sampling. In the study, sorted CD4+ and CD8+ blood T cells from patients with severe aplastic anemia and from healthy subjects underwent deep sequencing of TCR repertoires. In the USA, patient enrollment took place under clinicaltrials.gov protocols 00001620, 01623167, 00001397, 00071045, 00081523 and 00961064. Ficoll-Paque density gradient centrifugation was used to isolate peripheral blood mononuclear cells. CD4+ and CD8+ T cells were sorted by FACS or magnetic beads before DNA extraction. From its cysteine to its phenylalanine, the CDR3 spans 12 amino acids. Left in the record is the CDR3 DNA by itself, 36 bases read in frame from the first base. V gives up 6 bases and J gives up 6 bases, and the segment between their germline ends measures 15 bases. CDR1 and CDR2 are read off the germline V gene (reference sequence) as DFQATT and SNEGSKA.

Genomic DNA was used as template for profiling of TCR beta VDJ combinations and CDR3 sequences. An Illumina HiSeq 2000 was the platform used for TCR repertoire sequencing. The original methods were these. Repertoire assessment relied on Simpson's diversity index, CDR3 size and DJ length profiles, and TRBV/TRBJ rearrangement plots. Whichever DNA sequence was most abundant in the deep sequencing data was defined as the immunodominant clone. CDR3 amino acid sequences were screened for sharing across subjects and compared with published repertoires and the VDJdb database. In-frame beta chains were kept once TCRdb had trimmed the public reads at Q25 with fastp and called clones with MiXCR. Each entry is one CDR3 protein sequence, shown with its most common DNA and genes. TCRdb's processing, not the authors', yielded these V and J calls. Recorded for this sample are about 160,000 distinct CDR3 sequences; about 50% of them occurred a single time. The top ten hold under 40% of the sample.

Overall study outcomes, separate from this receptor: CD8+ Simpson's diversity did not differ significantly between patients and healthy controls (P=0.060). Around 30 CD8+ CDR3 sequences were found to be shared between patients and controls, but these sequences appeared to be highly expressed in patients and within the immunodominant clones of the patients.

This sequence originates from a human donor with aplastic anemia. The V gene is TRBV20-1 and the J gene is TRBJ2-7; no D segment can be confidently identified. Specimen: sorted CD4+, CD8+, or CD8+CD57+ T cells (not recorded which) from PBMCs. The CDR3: CSALTEVGEQYF. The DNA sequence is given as TGCAGTGCGCTGACGGAAGTAGGCGAGCAGTACTTC.